The clone carrying this TCR beta chain turned up a few times. Its antigen is undetermined. The sample is drawn from a study of molecular identifiers for immune sequencing clone quantification. Whole-study results and caveats: Clones that exceeded 20 RNA copies held over 98% of effector molecules, yet under 1% in naive cells.

TCRdb re-called the PCR reads through MiXCR, storing one row per CDR3 protein. The table records under 600,000 distinct CDR3 sequences, about a fifth of them present only once. CDR1 is SGHVS, CDR2 FNYEAQ, per germline. This CDR3 is 15 amino acids long. The V gene end was trimmed by 2 bases and the J gene end by 6 bases; junction bases not matched to a gene: 6. This clonotype originated in a human donor in good health. Some libraries in this study had Jurkat cell RNA spiked in. The sequencing input was naive CD8+ T cells from blood, with Jurkat cell RNA spiked in. Subset here: FACS-sorted CD8+CD4-CCR7+CD45RA+ naive T cells. The chain has TRBV7-6 and TRBJ2-1; the match to TRBD2 covers 8 bases. The CDR3 DNA follows: TGTGCCAGCAGCTTACAGCGGGAGCGGGTCAATGAGCAGTTCTTC. Its protein is CASSLQRERVNEQFF.